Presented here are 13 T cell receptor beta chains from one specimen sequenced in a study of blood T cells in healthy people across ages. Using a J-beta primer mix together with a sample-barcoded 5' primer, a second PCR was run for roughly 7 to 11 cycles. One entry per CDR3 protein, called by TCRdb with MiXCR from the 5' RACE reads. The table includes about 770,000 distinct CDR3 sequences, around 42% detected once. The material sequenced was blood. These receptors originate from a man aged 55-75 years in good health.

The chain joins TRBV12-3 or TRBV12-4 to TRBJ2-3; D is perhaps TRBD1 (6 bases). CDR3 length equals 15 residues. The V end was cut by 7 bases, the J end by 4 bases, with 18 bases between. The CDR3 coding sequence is TGTGCCAGCACCACAGGGCTAGCAGTAGCAGATACGCAGTATTTT. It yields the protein CASTTGLAVADTQYF.

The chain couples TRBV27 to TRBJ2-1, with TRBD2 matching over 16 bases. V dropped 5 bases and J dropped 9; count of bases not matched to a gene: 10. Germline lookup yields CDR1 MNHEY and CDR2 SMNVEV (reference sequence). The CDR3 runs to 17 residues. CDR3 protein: CASSTTGLAGGWGEQFF. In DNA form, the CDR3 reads TGTGCCAGCAGTACTACGGGACTAGCGGGAGGGTGGGGTGAGCAGTTCTTC.

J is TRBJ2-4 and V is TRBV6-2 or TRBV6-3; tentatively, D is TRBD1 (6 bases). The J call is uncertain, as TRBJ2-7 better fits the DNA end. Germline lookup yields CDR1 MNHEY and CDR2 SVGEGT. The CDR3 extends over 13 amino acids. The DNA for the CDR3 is TGTGCCAGCAGTTCAGGCAGGGGACGCGAGCAGTACTTC. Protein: CASSSGRGREQYF.

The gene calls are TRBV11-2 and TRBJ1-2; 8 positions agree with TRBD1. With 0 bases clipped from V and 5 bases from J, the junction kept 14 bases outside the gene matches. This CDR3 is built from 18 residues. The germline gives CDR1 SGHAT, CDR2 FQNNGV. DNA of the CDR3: TGTGCCAGCAGCTTAGATCGAGGACGGACAGGGTATGGGTATGGCTACACCTTC. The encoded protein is CASSLDRGRTGYGYGYTF.

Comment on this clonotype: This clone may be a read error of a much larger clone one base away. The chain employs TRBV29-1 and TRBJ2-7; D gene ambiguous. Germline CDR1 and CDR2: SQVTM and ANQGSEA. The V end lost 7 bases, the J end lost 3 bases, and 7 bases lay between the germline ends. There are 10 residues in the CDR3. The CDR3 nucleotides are TGCAGCGCTGCAAACTACGAGCAGTACTTC. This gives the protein CSAANYEQYF.

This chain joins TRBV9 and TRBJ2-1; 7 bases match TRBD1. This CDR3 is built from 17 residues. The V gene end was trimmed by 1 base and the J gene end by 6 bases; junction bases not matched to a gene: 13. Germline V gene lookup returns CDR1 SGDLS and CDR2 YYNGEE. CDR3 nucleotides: TGTGCCAGCAGCGTACAAAAGGAGACAGGGTATTTCAATGAGCAGTTCTTC. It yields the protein CASSVQKETGYFNEQFF. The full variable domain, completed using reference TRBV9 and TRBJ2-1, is DSGVTQTPKHLITATGQRVTLRCSPRSGDLSVYWYQQSLDQGLQFLIQYYNGEERAKGNILERFSAQQFPDLHSELNLSSLELGDSALYFCASSVQKETGYFNEQFFGPGTRLTVL.

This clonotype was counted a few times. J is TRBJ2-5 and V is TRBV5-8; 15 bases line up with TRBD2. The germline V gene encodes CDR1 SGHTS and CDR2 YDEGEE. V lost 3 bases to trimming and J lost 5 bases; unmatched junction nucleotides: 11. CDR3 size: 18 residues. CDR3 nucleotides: TGTGCCAGCAGCTCGATCCGGACTAGCGGGGGGGCCGGGGAGACCCAGTACTTC. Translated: CASSSIRTSGGAGETQYF.

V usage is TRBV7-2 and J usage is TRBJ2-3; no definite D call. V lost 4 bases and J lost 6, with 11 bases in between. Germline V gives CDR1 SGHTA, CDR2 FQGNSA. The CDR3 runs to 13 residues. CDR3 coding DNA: TGTGCCAGCAGCTCCCGGAGAGAGGATACGCAGTATTTT. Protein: CASSSRREDTQYF.

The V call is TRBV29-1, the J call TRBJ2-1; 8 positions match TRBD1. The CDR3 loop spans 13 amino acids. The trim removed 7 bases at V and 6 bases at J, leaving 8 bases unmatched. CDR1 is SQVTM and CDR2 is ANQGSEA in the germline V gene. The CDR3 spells CSADRVGGNEQFF. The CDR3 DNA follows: TGCAGCGCGGACAGGGTGGGAGGCAATGAGCAGTTCTTC.

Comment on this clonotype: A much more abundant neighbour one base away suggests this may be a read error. CDR3 DNA sequence: TGTGCCGGCAGCTTCCCCGAAGTTTCGTACACCTTC. Its protein product is CAGSFPEVSYTF. V gene TRBV9 combines with J gene TRBJ1-2; D is unresolved. CDR3 length equals 12 residues. Germline CDR1 and CDR2: SGDLS and YYNGEE.

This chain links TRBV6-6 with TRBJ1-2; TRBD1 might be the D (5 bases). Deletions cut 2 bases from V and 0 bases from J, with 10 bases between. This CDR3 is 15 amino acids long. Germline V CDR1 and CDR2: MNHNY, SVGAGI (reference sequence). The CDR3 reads CASSYKGPTNYGYTF. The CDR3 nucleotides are TGTGCCAGCAGTTACAAGGGGCCTACTAACTATGGCTACACCTTC.

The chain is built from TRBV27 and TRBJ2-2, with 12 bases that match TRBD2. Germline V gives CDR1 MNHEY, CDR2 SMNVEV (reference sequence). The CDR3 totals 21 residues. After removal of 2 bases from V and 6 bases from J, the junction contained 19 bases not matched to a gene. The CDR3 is CASSLRPPVLAGGPVPGELFF. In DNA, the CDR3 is TGTGCCAGCAGTTTACGACCCCCTGTGCTAGCGGGGGGGCCGGTCCCCGGGGAGCTGTTTTTT.

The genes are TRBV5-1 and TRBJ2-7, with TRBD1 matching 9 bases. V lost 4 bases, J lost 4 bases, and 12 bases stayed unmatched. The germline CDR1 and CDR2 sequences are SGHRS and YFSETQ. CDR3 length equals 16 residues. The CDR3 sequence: CASSATAGTGIYEQYF. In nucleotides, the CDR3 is TGCGCCAGCAGCGCGACAGCCGGGACAGGGATATACGAGCAGTACTTC.